The clone carrying this TCR beta chain has a handful of counts. Its antigen is as yet unknown. One base away lies a much larger clone, so this may be a sequencing read error. The second PCR ran roughly 6 to 11 cycles with a sample-barcoded 5' primer and J-beta primers. TCRdb analysed the 5' RACE reads with MiXCR anew, one entry per CDR3 protein. The table shows about 670,000 distinct CDR3 sequences, with about 50% occurring only once. This record belongs to a study of blood T cells in healthy people across ages. The study's findings and limits: Diversity of TCR beta per million T cells declined in a roughly linear way with age.

This TCR was recovered from a woman aged 80 or older in good health. The sample consisted of blood.

DNA for the CDR3: TGTGCCAGCAGCGTAGTGAGGAAAGAGACCCAGTACTTC. Translated, it gives CASSVVRKETQYF. The rearrangement links TRBV7-2 to TRBJ2-5; D is unresolved. V dropped 5 bases and J dropped 3 bases, with 10 bases sitting between them. This CDR3 is 13 amino acids long. The germline V gene encodes CDR1 SGHTA and CDR2 FQGNSA.